The following is a T cell receptor (beta chain) sequence with its context. This sample also contains other DNA sequences that code for the same CDR3. The sample originates from a study of beta chain features in type 1 diabetes. What was sequenced were expressed TCRB transcripts, since all of the isolated RNA had been reverse transcribed. Clones were sequenced by immunoSEQ multiplex PCR, and TCRdb holds only the in-frame ones, with some missing. The sample holds roughly 610,000 clones, around 16% seen once. V was trimmed by 1 base and J by 4 bases, leaving 8 bases between them. The CDR3 consists of 13 residues. Germline lookup yields CDR1 MDHEN and CDR2 SYDVKM.

Material: naive CD4+ T cells from blood. The gene calls are TRBV28 and TRBJ2-7, with D possibly TRBD1 on 5 matching bases. The TCR originated in a young man in good health. CDR3 DNA sequence: TGTGCCAGCAGTTTATTCCAGGGTTACGAGCAGTACTTC. This gives the protein CASSLFQGYEQYF. Based on the CDR3 plus reference TRBV28 and TRBJ2-7, the full variable domain is DVKVTQSSRYLVKRTGEKVFLECVQDMDHENMFWYRQDPGLGLRLIYFSYDVKMKEKGDIPEGYSVSREKKERFSLILESASTNQTSMYLCASSLFQGYEQYFGPGTRLTVT.